This T cell receptor (beta chain) appears in the sequencing data of a study of identical twins (dated by TCRdb to between 2015 and 2016). About the study as a whole: To test whether fetal clonotypes persist, the study used deep sequencing on TCR alpha and beta repertoires from monozygotic twins, unrelated adults of various ages, and cord blood. To rule out contamination, the twin experiments were replicated at different times with different library preparation protocols. General study outcomes and caveats: Out-of-frame TCR alpha sharing in monozygotic twins was systematically underestimated by recombination models, whereas sharing between unrelated individuals was in agreement with the recombination models. A weaker excess of twin sharing was found in beta out-of-frame sequences because the signal-to-noise ratio was lowered by fewer shared sequences. Fewer insertions were carried by abundant cord blood beta clonotypes; a weaker similar trend was observed in young adult naive repertoires, while no such trend was observed in memory repertoires. Compared with coincidental sharing between unrelated individuals, out-of-frame TCR alpha sequences shared between twins showed an excess of sequences with low generation probability. Because the same donors could not be followed over many years, the conclusions depended on cross-sectional statistical analysis. Zero-insertion analyses could be partly confounded by invariant T cells such as MAIT and iNKT, although diverse VJ usage argued against such confounding for most clonotypes.

Every donor in the study was a healthy Caucasian. The twin cohort comprised three pairs of female monozygotic twins, all aged roughly 18 to 29 years. CD4+ and CD8+ T cell populations were isolated with positive isolation kits from Invitrogen. The junction shows trimming of 1 base on V and 6 bases on J, and the gene matches do not reach 10 bases of it. The germline V gene encodes CDR1 LGHNA and CDR2 YSLEER. Reading from cysteine to phenylalanine, the CDR3 counts 16 amino acids. CDR3 DNA is the only sequence kept; it has 48 bases, read in frame from the first base. This clonotype was counted only a few times. The specificity of this receptor is unknown. Base qualities are not recorded, but no much larger clone differs from it by a single base. Libraries were prepared through 5' RACE. Sequenced on an Illumina HiSeq 2000. A universal primer binding site was added through template switching, and the final cDNA carried a unique molecular identifier so that TCR cDNA molecules could be counted accurately. First-strand cDNA for TCR alpha and beta chains was synthesized from specific primers in the conserved constant-segment region. To control for contamination, every cDNA library was double barcoded, receiving both a SMART-Mk sample barcode and Illumina barcodes. Two successive PCR steps introduced TruSeq adapter sequences along with Illumina sample barcodes. The TCR alpha and beta cDNA libraries were sequenced on the Illumina HiSeq platform using custom primers. The original pipeline was this. MiGEC processed the raw reads to extract unique molecular identifiers, while MiXCR was used to determine the CDR3 positions. Recombination models were inferred per individual with the repgenHMM and IGoR tools using an EM algorithm. The tcR package in R was used for shared clonotype analysis, with sharing normalized by the product of cloneset sizes. To study raw recombination without the effects of thymic and clonal selection, out-of-frame nonproductive sequences were analyzed. In TCRdb, the public reads were trimmed at Q25 with fastp and aligned with MiXCR, with productive beta chains retained. Rows merge per CDR3 protein into single entries with the most common DNA and genes. These V and J calls originate from TCRdb's pipeline instead of the authors' own analysis. This sample lists a few hundred thousand distinct CDR3 sequences; 6% to 7% were detected once. The top ten clones comprise roughly 15% of the sample.

Another study also made use of these data, one on T cells expressing NK-cell markers. As described in the second report: TCR beta-chain repertoires were profiled in sorted CD3+CD56+NKG2C+, CD3+CD56+NKG2C- and CD3+CD56-NKG2C+ T-cell subsets from eight donors. Of the eight sequenced donors, seven were found to be HCMV-seropositive and one was found to be HCMV-seronegative. In several experiments an anti-gammadeltaTCR antibody was added to restrict sorting to alphabetaTCR-expressing T cells. In several donors, the dominant CD3+CD56+NKG2C+ clonotypes were found to rank among the top 10 CD8+ clonotypes and to make up 1.0-7.0% of CD8+ T cells. Those dominant clonotypes were again the most abundant among CD3+CD56-NKG2C+ cells in a few donors, at roughly 28.3-60.1%. It remained unclear whether the expanded NKG2C-expressing T cell clones were specific for HCMV antigens. The eight sequenced donors were randomly selected healthy volunteers, three men and five women. A commercial ELISA kit detecting HCMV-specific IgG in serum was used to determine HCMV serostatus. Reads were demultiplexed and grouped by UMI with MIGEC, and clonotypes were assembled and quantified with MiTCR. To exclude erroneous sequences, any TCR cDNA sequence not supported by at least two reads was discarded. The tcR package was used for downstream repertoire analysis, with clonotypes matched between fractions based on CDR3 nucleotide sequence plus V segment. VDJmatch was used to annotate antigen specificity against VDJdb, with one amino acid substitution in CDR3 permitted.

The TCR was taken from a woman aged 18 to 35 in good health. The specimen was CD8+ T cells sorted from blood. Recombination connected TRBV4-3 to TRBJ1-2, with 8 junctional bases fitting TRBD1. Here is the DNA: TGCGCCAGCAGCCAAGGGGCAGGGGGCGCGGGCGATGGCTACACCTTC. It is translated as CASSQGAGGAGDGYTF.